The source of this T cell receptor (beta chain) is a study of naive and memory T cell subsets. Study-level results: Potentially, T cell activation and differentiation skew this RNA-based measurement.

An oligonucleotide containing a UMI was ligated to the 3' end of TCR cDNA. RNA was extracted from around 2.5 ml of whole blood of healthy adults. Cells were not sorted; total RNA input targeted about 1 to 1000 ng. Amplification of ligated cDNA took four PCR rounds with SP2 and nested alpha and beta constant primers. Blood and skin TCR RNA was reverse transcribed with alpha and beta constant primers. TCRdb reprocessed the 5' RACE reads with MiXCR, giving one entry per CDR3 protein. Of about 48,000 distinct CDR3 sequences in the sample, 4.7% are singletons; the top ten hold around 0.84%. This clonotype was seen ten or more times. The target antigen is unknown. The TCR originated in a female donor in good health.

The CDR3 here is CASSFAGVRSYEQYF. CDR3 DNA: TGTGCCAGCAGTTTTGCGGGAGTAAGGTCCTACGAGCAGTACTTC. The rearrangement joins TRBV28 to TRBJ2-7; TRBD2 aligns across 7 bases. The CDR3 is made up of 15 amino acids. Germline V gene lookup returns CDR1 MDHEN and CDR2 SYDVKM. J lost 1 base, V lost 3 bases, and 6 bases had no gene match. Full variable domain (remainder filled in from reference TRBV28 and TRBJ2-7): DVKVTQSSRYLVKRTGEKVFLECVQDMDHENMFWYRQDPGLGLRLIYFSYDVKMKEKGDIPEGYSVSREKKERFSLILESASTNQTSMYLCASSFAGVRSYEQYFGPGTRLTVT.